A selection of T cell receptor beta chains follows, all from one sample in a study of cytomegalovirus exposure and HLA in healthy donors. TCRdb's table, derived via immunoSEQ multiplex PCR, lists solely in-frame clones and lacks some. This sample carries about 140,000 clones, more than 60% of them seen once, and the ten largest clones take around 1.8%. The specimen was PBMCs. These receptors came from a male donor in good health and CMV-seronegative. The CDR3 runs from the conserved cysteine through the conserved F or W. D genes are given only for firm matches. For some rows the clone size is stated as once, few or many, or as a class when expanded; others skip it.

TRBJ1-6,.,.,TRBV5-1,CASSLASSSYNSPLHF,TGCGCCAGCAGCTTGGCAAGTAGCTCCTATAATTCACCCCTCCACTTT
TRBJ2-5,.,TRBD1,TRBV5-1,CASSSGQGQETQYF,TGCGCCAGCAGCTCGGGACAGGGACAAGAGACCCAGTACTTC
TRBJ1-1,few,TRBD1,TRBV2,CASIGQGDTEAFF,TGTGCCAGCATTGGACAGGGGGACACTGAAGCTTTCTTT
TRBJ2-3,.,.,TRBV5-4,CASSLRGTNTDTQYF,TGTGCCAGCAGCTTGAGAGGCACCAACACAGATACGCAGTATTTT
TRBJ2-6,.,.,TRBV6-1,CASSDGSGANVLTF,TGTGCCAGCAGTGACGGGTCTGGGGCCAACGTCCTGACTTTC
TRBJ2-3,.,.,TRBV29-1,CSVESQGGDTQYF,TGCAGCGTTGAATCGCAGGGTGGGGATACGCAGTATTTT
TRBJ2-7,.,.,TRBV4-2,CASSQVTGLNGEQYF,TGTGCCAGCAGCCAAGTAACAGGGTTGAACGGCGAGCAGTACTTC
TRBJ2-2,many,.,TRBV7-9,CASSLGTNTGELFF,TGTGCCAGCAGCTTAGGGACAAACACCGGGGAGCTGTTTTTT
TRBJ2-7,.,TRBD2,TRBV27,CASSLSVGTSRYEQYF,TGTGCCAGCAGTTTATCAGTGGGGACTAGCCGCTACGAGCAGTACTTC
TRBJ2-7,.,.,TRBV5-1,CASSLASGAFYEQYF,TGCGCCAGCAGCTTGGCGTCAGGGGCCTTCTACGAGCAGTACTTC
TRBJ1-3,.,TRBD1,TRBV6-5,CASGDRGSSGNTIYF,TGTGCCAGCGGGGACAGGGGCAGCTCTGGAAACACCATATATTTT
TRBJ2-2,few,TRBD2,TRBV7-2,CASSALAGITGELFF,TGTGCCAGCAGCGCTCTAGCGGGAATTACCGGGGAGCTGTTTTTT
TRBJ1-2,.,.,TRBV18,CASSPLETDGYTF,TGTGCCAGCTCACCACTCGAGACTGATGGCTACACCTTC
TRBJ1-2,.,TRBD1,TRBV7-8,CASSLVGQGAGGYGYTF,TGTGCCAGCAGCTTAGTGGGGCAGGGGGCGGGTGGCTATGGCTACACCTTC
TRBJ1-6,few,.,TRBV7-2,CASSLSRSGREGSPLHF,TGTGCCAGCAGCTTAAGTCGTTCGGGGCGGGAGGGTTCACCCCTCCACTTT
TRBJ1-2,once,.,TRBV10-3,CAISASAEADNYGYTF,TGTGCCATCAGTGCCTCCGCCGAGGCAGATAACTATGGCTACACCTTC
TRBJ2-3,.,.,TRBV27,CASSWGELDTQYF,TGTGCCAGCAGTTGGGGGGAACTAGATACGCAGTATTTT
TRBJ2-3,.,.,TRBV28,CAAATSTDTQYF,TGTGCCGCGGCCACTAGCACAGATACGCAGTATTTT
TRBJ1-5,.,TRBD1,TRBV6-1,CASSDNDRAGSGSNQPQHF,TGTGCCAGCAGTGATAATGACAGGGCCGGTAGTGGAAGCAATCAGCCCCAGCATTTT
TRBJ2-1,.,TRBD2,TRBV6-5,CASTEVGGSNNEQFF,TGTGCCAGCACCGAGGTAGGCGGGAGTAACAATGAGCAGTTCTTC
TRBJ2-5,.,.,TRBV9,CASSLWTDQETQYF,TGTGCCAGCAGCTTGTGGACAGATCAAGAGACCCAGTACTTC
TRBJ1-1,few,.,TRBV5-4,CASSSEGGPEAFF,TGTGCCAGCAGCTCCGAGGGAGGTCCTGAAGCTTTCTTT
TRBJ2-1,.,.,TRBV27,CASKALGTNEQFF,TGTGCCAGCAAGGCATTAGGGACTAATGAGCAGTTCTTC
TRBJ1-6,.,TRBD1,TRBV6-5,CASSPTGGGSPLHF,TGTGCCAGCAGCCCGACAGGGGGCGGGTCACCCCTCCACTTT
TRBJ2-1,.,.,TRBV2,CASSLEGGGYEQFF,TGTGCCAGCAGTCTGGAGGGGGGGGGTTATGAGCAGTTCTTC
TRBJ2-7,.,.,TRBV4-3,CASSQHTGWSAYEQYF,TGCGCCAGCAGCCAACATACAGGGTGGTCCGCCTACGAGCAGTACTTC
TRBJ2-7,few,TRBD1,TRBV11-2,CASSLDWTGSSYEQYF,TGTGCCAGCAGCTTAGATTGGACAGGGAGCTCCTACGAGCAGTACTTC
TRBJ1-1,few,.,TRBV4-3,CASSQTGNTEAFF,TGCGCCAGCAGCCAAACGGGGAACACTGAAGCTTTCTTT
TRBJ2-5,.,TRBD2,TRBV19,CASSGLTSGAYQETQYF,TGTGCCAGTAGCGGGCTCACTAGCGGGGCCTACCAAGAGACCCAGTACTTC
TRBJ1-5,few,.,TRBV12-5,CASGLGNRGNQPQHF,TGTGCTAGTGGTTTAGGGAACAGGGGCAATCAGCCCCAGCATTTT
TRBJ1-3,.,TRBD1,TRBV12-5,CASGLVGQGAGGNTIYF,TGTGCTAGTGGTTTGGTGGGACAGGGGGCTGGTGGAAACACCATATATTTT
TRBJ2-7,.,TRBD1,TRBV11-1,CASSTRQGPTEQYF,TGTGCCAGCAGCACGAGACAGGGTCCCACTGAGCAGTACTTC
TRBJ2-2,few,.,TRBV5-1,CASSLDGLDTGELFF,TGCGCCAGCAGCTTGGACGGGTTGGACACCGGGGAGCTGTTTTTT
TRBJ1-1,.,.,TRBV20-1,CSVNRYTEAFF,TGCAGTGTGAATCGGTACACTGAAGCTTTCTTT
TRBJ1-2,.,TRBD1,TRBV5-1,CASSPGQGDYGYTF,TGCGCCAGCAGCCCAGGACAGGGGGACTATGGCTACACCTTC
TRBJ1-4,.,.,TRBV5-1,CASSFGGEEKLFF,TGCGCCAGCAGCTTCGGGGGGGAAGAAAAACTGTTTTTT
TRBJ2-1,few,TRBD2,TRBV18,CASSPRLSQLAGTTDNEQFF,TGTGCCAGCTCACCACGGTTATCCCAACTAGCGGGGACTACAGACAATGAGCAGTTCTTC
TRBJ1-1,few,TRBD1,TRBV2,CASRGQGNTEAFF,TGTGCCAGCAGGGGACAGGGAAACACTGAAGCTTTCTTT
TRBJ2-7,.,.,TRBV18,CASSQDRSSYEQYF,TGTGCCAGCTCCCAAGACAGGTCCTCCTACGAGCAGTACTTC
TRBJ1-1,.,.,TRBV15,CATSRPLGGEAFF,TGTGCCACCAGCAGGCCGCTCGGGGGAGAAGCTTTCTTT
TRBJ1-1,.,.,TRBV5-4,CASSLRGMNTEAFF,TGTGCCAGCAGCTTGAGGGGCATGAACACTGAAGCTTTCTTT
TRBJ1-1,few,TRBD1,TRBV19,CASSPGGGTVNTEAFF,TGTGCCAGTAGTCCGGGAGGGGGGACAGTGAACACTGAAGCTTTCTTT
TRBJ1-3,few,.,TRBV2,CASSELMGDTGNTIYF,TGTGCCAGCAGTGAATTAATGGGGGACACTGGAAACACCATATATTTT
TRBJ2-1,.,TRBD2,TRBV19,CASSAGQGTSGGVGEQFF,TGTGCCAGTAGTGCAGGACAGGGGACTAGCGGGGGGGTGGGAGAGCAGTTCTTC
TRBJ1-2,.,TRBD1,TRBV7-2,CASSLVAGGMDGYTF,TGTGCCAGCAGCTTAGTCGCAGGGGGCATGGATGGCTACACCTTC
TRBJ1-1,.,.,TRBV11-3,CASSYETGEAFF,TGTGCCAGCAGCTATGAGACAGGTGAAGCTTTCTTT
TRBJ1-6,.,TRBD1,TRBV7-6,CASSLAGTGDSPLHF,TGTGCCAGCAGCTTAGCCGGGACAGGGGACTCACCCCTCCACTTT
TRBJ1-4,.,TRBD1,TRBV5-6,CASSPTGTNEKLFF,TGTGCCAGCAGCCCGACAGGGACCAATGAAAAACTGTTTTTT
TRBJ1-3,.,TRBD1,TRBV25-1,CASIDRGAGNTIYF,TGTGCCAGCATTGACAGGGGGGCTGGAAACACCATATATTTT
TRBJ2-5,.,TRBD2,TRBV7-2,CASSASGLAGKETQYF,TGTGCCAGCAGCGCTTCGGGACTAGCGGGCAAAGAGACCCAGTACTTC
TRBJ2-7,.,.,TRBV7-9,CASSSDRGVGEQYF,TGTGCCAGCAGCTCGGACCGGGGAGTGGGCGAGCAGTACTTC
TRBJ1-1,.,.,TRBV7-9,CASSALTGAENTEAFF,TGTGCCAGCAGCGCCCTTACTGGGGCGGAGAACACTGAAGCTTTCTTT
TRBJ1-1,.,.,TRBV19,CASRKGGLNTEAFF,TGTGCCAGTCGAAAAGGGGGATTGAACACTGAAGCTTTCTTT
TRBJ2-7,.,.,TRBV28,CASSLPTGTYEQYF,TGTGCCAGCAGTTTACCCACAGGGACCTACGAGCAGTACTTC
TRBJ1-2,.,.,TRBV6-5,CASSYSAQGYNYGYTF,TGTGCCAGCAGTTACTCGGCCCAGGGTTATAACTATGGCTACACCTTC
TRBJ1-1,.,.,TRBV6-5,CASGRGEAFF,TGTGCCAGCGGCAGGGGCGAAGCTTTCTTT
TRBJ1-4,few,.,TRBV5-1,CASARSVGLTNEKLFF,TGCGCCAGCGCAAGGTCAGTCGGACTAACTAATGAAAAACTGTTTTTT
TRBJ1-2,.,TRBD1,TRBV5-1,CASSPQEGANYGYTF,TGCGCCAGCAGCCCCCAGGAGGGGGCGAACTATGGCTACACCTTC
TRBJ1-1,few,TRBD1,TRBV7-3,CASSLAGQGTEAFF,TGTGCCAGCAGCTTGGCGGGACAGGGCACTGAAGCTTTCTTT
TRBJ1-2,.,TRBD1,TRBV28,CASSSGQGEAYGYTF,TGTGCCAGCAGCTCCGGACAGGGGGAGGCTTATGGCTACACCTTC